The 25 T cell receptor beta chains presented below share a single source sample, sequenced in a study of cytomegalovirus exposure and HLA in healthy donors. Primers: 60 Vbeta forward and 13 Jbeta reverse. Using immunoSEQ multiplex PCR, the repertoire was profiled, and TCRdb retains in-frame clones only, with some absent. The data contain about 170,000 clones, roughly 80% of them seen just once; the ten biggest clones take up around 2.3%. The sequenced sample consisted of PBMCs. These TCRs come from a male donor in good health and CMV-seronegative.

This clone was counted a single time. Other DNA sequences in the same sample also yield this CDR3. This rearrangement joins TRBV6-1 to TRBJ1-1, with D perhaps TRBD1 (6 bases). The length of the CDR3 is 13 residues. The V gene lost 6 bases and the J gene lost 1 base, with 9 bases spanning the gap. CDR1 is MNHNS, CDR2 SASEGT, per germline. In DNA form, the CDR3 reads TGTGCCAGCAGGCTGGACAGGAACACTGAAGCTTTCTTT. Amino acids: CASRLDRNTEAFF.

CDR3 nucleotide sequence: TGTGCCAGCAGTTACTCGACTGGGACGGGGGACACCATATATTTT. The encoded protein is CASSYSTGTGDTIYF. J is TRBJ1-3 and V is TRBV6-5; D might be TRBD1 (5 bases). Trimming pared 0 bases from V and 8 bases from J, leaving 14 bases between. CDR3 length: 15 residues. Germline-derived CDR1 and CDR2 are MNHEY and SVGAGI.

Comments on this clone: A junction boundary mismatches the germline segment, possibly from a read error. Other DNA sequences within the sample encode an identical CDR3. The chain uses TRBV5-1 and TRBJ1-6, with 7 nucleotides matching TRBD1. The CDR3 is made up of 18 amino acids. Germline lookup yields CDR1 SGHRS and CDR2 YFSETQ. CDR3 nucleotides: TGCGCCAGCAGCCTCTTCTTACAGGGGAGCTCCTATAATTCCCCCCTCCACTTT. Translated, it gives CASSLFLQGSSYNSPLHF.

This clone has only a few counts. The CDR3 loop is CASSLTSGGALGETQYF. The CDR3 region has the DNA TGTGCCAGCAGCCTAACTAGCGGGGGGGCCCTTGGAGAGACCCAGTACTTC. The chain recombines TRBV5-4 with TRBJ2-5; 13 positions match TRBD2. There are 17 residues in the CDR3. Unmatched junction bases numbered 10, after V lost 4 bases and J lost 4 bases. CDR1 SGHNT and CDR2 YYREEE come from the germline V gene (reference sequence).

This sequence joins TRBV19 and TRBJ2-6, with D possibly TRBD2 on 5 matching bases. Germline V gives CDR1 LNHDA, CDR2 SQIVND (reference sequence). The CDR3 totals 16 residues. V gave up 3 bases and J gave up 4 bases, with 13 bases separating them. The CDR3 nucleotides read TGTGCCAGTAGTATTAGACGGGGAGAGGGGGCCAACGTCCTGACTTTC. It is translated as CASSIRRGEGANVLTF.

The chain is built from TRBV25-1 and TRBJ1-3, with a tentative D call TRBD1 (6 bases). CDR3 length: 16 residues. V lost 0 bases and J 0 bases, leaving 9 bases between the germline ends. The germline V gene encodes CDR1 MGHDK and CDR2 SYGVNS. The CDR3 region is CASSEYWTASGNTIYF. The DNA of the CDR3 is TGTGCCAGCAGTGAATACTGGACAGCCTCTGGAAACACCATATATTTT.

V is TRBV19 and J is TRBJ2-7; 9 nucleotides line up with TRBD1. CDR3 length: 15 residues. CDR1 is LNHDA and CDR2 is SQIVND in the germline V gene (reference sequence). J lost 4 bases, V lost 4 bases, and 8 bases had no gene match. The CDR3 sequence: CASSTPGQGTYEQYF. The CDR3 nucleotides read TGTGCCAGTAGTACTCCGGGACAGGGAACATACGAGCAGTACTTC.

The rearrangement joins TRBV5-4 to TRBJ2-2, with TRBD1 as a possible D gene (6 bases). CDR3 length: 16 amino acids. V dropped 4 bases and J dropped 0 bases, with 13 bases sitting between them. Germline V gene data show CDR1 as SGHNT and CDR2 as YYREEE (reference sequence). CDR3 DNA: TGTGCCAGCAGCCGACCCGGACAGACGAACACCGGGGAGCTGTTTTTT. It translates to CASSRPGQTNTGELFF.

The chain employs TRBV5-1 and TRBJ1-2; 11 bases are shared with TRBD1. Germline CDR1 reads SGHRS; CDR2 reads YFSETQ. The CDR3 extends over 16 amino acids. Losses at the gene ends were 4 bases for V and 7 bases for J; bases not matched to a gene: 12. CDR3 nucleotide sequence: TGCGCCAGCAGCGTCGGACAGGGGGCGGATGTAGGTGGCTACACCTTC. The encoded protein is CASSVGQGADVGGYTF.

The chain is built from TRBV9 and TRBJ2-5; 7 nucleotides align to TRBD1. The better agreement between TRBJ2-7 and the DNA end casts doubt on the J call. CDR1 and CDR2 (germline): SGDLS, YYNGEE. The CDR3 contains 15 residues. The CDR3 sequence: CASSVVPGTAYEQYF. The CDR3 DNA sequence: TGTGCCAGCAGCGTAGTACCCGGGACAGCGTACGAGCAGTACTTC.

The V and J genes are TRBV13 and TRBJ2-3; TRBD2 matches 7 bases. This CDR3 contains 17 residues. Germline lookup yields CDR1 PRHDT and CDR2 FYEKMQ (reference sequence). V trimming: 2 bases; J trimming: 2 bases; junction bases outside the gene matches: 10. The chain's CDR3 is CASSLKRAGVTTDTQYF. The DNA of the CDR3 is TGTGCCAGCAGCTTAAAACGGGCGGGGGTAACCACAGATACGCAGTATTTT.

Note on this clone: The identical CDR3 is also encoded by other nucleotide sequences in the sample. The chain joins TRBV6-5 to TRBJ2-7; D uncertain. This CDR3 region has 14 residues. The germline CDR1 and CDR2 sequences are MNHEY and SVGAGI. Trimming shortened V by 0 bases and J by 1 base, and 7 bases separated the two germline ends. The CDR3 spells CASSYSGVSYEQYF. The DNA of the CDR3 is TGTGCCAGCAGTTACTCGGGCGTATCCTACGAGCAGTACTTC.

V is TRBV2 and J is TRBJ1-2; D might be TRBD1 (5 bases). Germline CDR1 SNHLY, CDR2 FYNNEI. The CDR3 is 11 amino acids. V was cut by 8 bases and J by 4 bases, with 8 bases left in between. The DNA for the CDR3 is TGTGCCAGCGGGGCAGGCTATGGCTACACCTTC. As protein: CASGAGYGYTF.

This chain joins TRBV4-1 and TRBJ1-6; tentatively, D is TRBD1 (5 bases). Germline lookup yields CDR1 MGHRA and CDR2 YSYEKL. This CDR3 spans 15 amino acids. V was cut by 4 bases and J by 8 bases, with 15 bases left in between. The CDR3 region is CASSPQALPYSPLHF. In DNA, the CDR3 is TGCGCCAGCAGCCCACAGGCTTTACCGTATTCACCCCTCCACTTT.

V and J are TRBV27 and TRBJ1-2; tentatively, D is TRBD1 (5 bases). CDR3 length equals 17 residues. Trimming left V 8 bases short and J 4 bases short, with 26 bases between. CDR1 and CDR2 (germline): MNHEY, SMNVEV (reference sequence). The CDR3 region is CASGPSRGGKPIYGYTF. CDR3 DNA: TGTGCCAGCGGCCCCAGCCGGGGGGGGAAACCGATCTATGGCTACACCTTC.

This clone was detected once. The rearrangement joins TRBV18 to TRBJ2-2; TRBD2 might be the D (5 bases). Germline assignment: CDR1 KGHSH and CDR2 LQKENI. V was clipped by 1 base and J by 0 bases, with 6 bases between them. This CDR3 contains 15 residues. Written as DNA, the CDR3 is TGTGCCAGCTCACCACGAGGGTCGAACACCGGGGAGCTGTTTTTT. This codes for CASSPRGSNTGELFF.

This chain uses TRBV7-9 with TRBJ2-1, with a possible D match to TRBD1 (6 bases). The V end lost 2 bases, the J end lost 4 bases, and 24 bases lay between the germline ends. Germline V gene lookup returns CDR1 SEHNR and CDR2 FQNEAQ (reference sequence). This CDR3 contains 19 residues. The CDR3 DNA reads as TGTGCCAGCAGCTTACGGGGCCAAGTAGGGGGACCGCAATACAATGAGCAGTTCTTC. Its translation: CASSLRGQVGGPQYNEQFF.

The J gene is TRBJ1-1, the V gene TRBV20-1; possibly TRBD1 for D (5 bases). Trimming pared 3 bases from V and 7 bases from J, leaving 9 bases between. This CDR3 spans 11 amino acids. CDR1 and CDR2 (germline): DFQATT, SNEGSKA (reference sequence). CDR3 DNA sequence: TGCAGTGCTAGGTCCGGGGGTGAAGCTTTCTTT. Amino acid sequence: CSARSGGEAFF.

The chain uses TRBV7-2 and TRBJ1-4; unclear D gene. CDR3 length: 18 residues. Trimming left V 1 base short and J 0 bases short, with 15 bases between. Per the germline V gene, CDR1 is SGHTA and CDR2 is FQGNSA. The CDR3: CASSLGASSSPTNEKLFF. The DNA of the CDR3 is TGTGCCAGCAGCTTAGGAGCGTCCTCCTCTCCAACTAATGAAAAACTGTTTTTT.

The gene calls are TRBV6-1 and TRBJ2-2; D gene unclear. CDR3 size: 16 residues. V was cut by 4 bases and J by 4 bases, with 16 bases left in between. Germline V gene sequence: CDR1 MNHNS, CDR2 SASEGT. This chain's CDR3 is CASSVGRSSSTGELFF. CDR3 coding DNA: TGTGCCAGCAGTGTTGGGCGCTCGTCGAGCACCGGGGAGCTGTTTTTT.

The V and J genes are TRBV7-8 and TRBJ2-6; 9 positions agree with TRBD1. Germline values: CDR1 SGHVS, CDR2 FQNEAQ. The CDR3 is 17 amino acids. V lost 3 bases, J lost 2 bases, and 5 bases stayed unmatched. The CDR3 is CASSFLQGAAGANVLTF. CDR3 sequence (DNA): TGTGCCAGCAGCTTCCTACAGGGGGCTGCTGGGGCCAACGTCCTGACTTTC.

The chain uses TRBV11-2 and TRBJ2-1; D is uncertain. V lost 0 bases and J lost 6, with 9 bases in between. The length of the CDR3 is 14 residues. Germline assignment: CDR1 SGHAT and CDR2 FQNNGV. The CDR3 region has the DNA TGTGCCAGCAGCTTAGATAACAGCTTCAATGAGCAGTTCTTC. Translation gives CASSLDNSFNEQFF.

The rearrangement joins TRBV11-2 to TRBJ2-7; 10 bases agree with TRBD2. CDR3 length: 16 amino acids. Per the germline V gene, CDR1 is SGHAT and CDR2 is FQNNGV. The ends lost 5 bases at V and 4 bases at J; junction bases unmatched: 11. The CDR3 spells CASSGGLAGVQYEQYF. The CDR3 nucleotides read TGTGCCAGCAGCGGGGGGCTAGCGGGGGTGCAATACGAGCAGTACTTC.

V and J are TRBV4-3 and TRBJ1-4; tentative D call: TRBD1 (5 bases). The CDR3 extends over 16 amino acids. V gave up 2 bases and J gave up 10 bases, with 20 bases separating them. Germline V lookup: CDR1 LGHNA, CDR2 YSLEER. CDR3 sequence: CASSQSQGTTPGKLFF. In DNA, the CDR3 is TGCGCCAGCAGCCAATCCCAAGGGACTACGCCTGGAAAACTGTTTTTT.

This clone came up once. This sequence joins TRBV9 and TRBJ2-6; no clear D. The V and J ends lost 0 bases and 0 bases respectively, with 7 bases between them. The CDR3 extends over 16 amino acids. In germline, CDR1 is SGDLS, CDR2 YYNGEE. The CDR3 loop reads CASSVGPSSGANVLTF. CDR3 DNA: TGTGCCAGCAGCGTAGGTCCCTCCTCTGGGGCCAACGTCCTGACTTTC.